This TCR beta chain was captured in a study of control samples from healthy donors and cancer patients. This CDR3 contains 13 residues. V shed 3 bases and J shed 5 bases, with 10 bases lying between them. CDR1 is KGHSH, CDR2 LQKENI, per germline. Assay used: immunoSEQ multiplex PCR; TCRdb lists only in-frame clones, some missing. The sample has tens of thousands of clones, around four fifths seen once; the top ten hold around a fifth. The chain uses TRBV18 and TRBJ2-5; D is unresolved. Sequenced sample: PBMCs. The receptor comes from a woman aged 55-70 years with lung cancer. In DNA, the CDR3 is TGTGCCAGCTCACCCAGGAACGGGGAGACCCAGTACTTC. Encoded protein: CASSPRNGETQYF.